The following is a T cell receptor beta chain sequence with its context. Its antigen is currently unknown. 60 Vbeta and 13 Jbeta primers were used in PCR. TCRdb's copy holds only in-frame clones and misses some; the assay was immunoSEQ multiplex PCR. The data show approximately 170,000 clones, 65% to 75% seen once. This CDR3 has 15 residues. Trimming took off 1 base at V and 7 bases at J, with 14 bases between the two ends. Per germline, CDR1 MGHRA and CDR2 YSYEKL. The sample originates from a study of cytomegalovirus exposure and HLA in healthy donors. Findings and caveats of the study: Exclusion applied to some V segments, including TRBV6-2 and TRBV6-3, as they were indistinguishable. Reports indicated that the classifier achieved high specificity and sensitivity in diagnosing cytomegalovirus status.

Sequencing used PBMCs. This clonotype was obtained from a man younger than 40 in good health and CMV-seropositive. The V call is TRBV4-1, the J call TRBJ2-1; D may be TRBD2 (6 bases). The CDR3 coding sequence is TGCGCCAGCAGCCAAGGTCCGGGGGTGGGGAATGAGCAGTTCTTC. It specifies CASSQGPGVGNEQFF.